This T cell receptor (beta chain) was captured by sequencing in a study of CD8+ T cells in alopecia areata (dated by TCRdb to the late 2010s). Background for the entire study: Skin from C3H/HeJ donors with spontaneous alopecia (roughly 6-13 months old) was grafted onto female C3H/HeJ recipients that were about 6-10 weeks old. To study T cell clonal expansion in alopecia areata, the researchers applied high-throughput TCRbeta sequencing to both the C3H/HeJ mouse model and human patients. Scalp clonality was compared among normal scalp (n=4), patchy alopecia areata scalp (n=8), and alopecia totalis/universalis scalp (n=8). TCRbeta CDR3 regions were amplified by immunoSEQ multiplex PCR using 35 Vbeta forward and 13 Jbeta reverse primers. RNA was extracted with the PAXgene miRNA kit for fixed scalp, the miRNeasy kit for PBMCs, and the RNeasy kit for mouse skin. In humans, TCRbeta sequencing was performed on scalp tissue and on sorted CD4+ and CD8+ peripheral blood T cells from healthy controls and from patients with patchy or totalis/universalis alopecia areata.

Trimming takes 1 base off V and 4 bases off J; junction bases not matched to a gene: 3. Measured from the cysteine to the phenylalanine, the CDR3 is 15 residues long. The DNA has 33 bases, all within the CDR3, and is read from base 1. Looking up the germline V gene yields CDR1 NNHDY and CDR2 SYVADS. About this clone: Its antigen has not been determined. Gene names and germline sequences refer to the mouse in this case. The sequenced fragment ends 4 residues before the CDR3 boundary, so the rest is inferred from the germline J gene.

What the work shows at the level of the full study, not this receptor alone: Unlike mouse skin, where gammadelta T cells dominate, normal human skin contains resident alphabeta T cells that get sequenced too, which complicates analysis of the scalp TCR repertoire. Shared TCR sequences between patients were less evident than in mice, which may be partly attributable to HLA diversity in the patient population. Higher clonality and more expanded CD8+ clones were observed in lesional scalp than in normal scalp, particularly in alopecia totalis/universalis, a finding suggestive of antigenic drive.

Libraries came from the immunoSEQ multiplex PCR assay. RNA was extracted from all samples and reverse transcribed into cDNA as template for TCR sequencing. First-strand cDNA was synthesized using SuperScript III with a 2:1 mix of oligo-dT and random hexamers. Amplification bias was assessed with a synthetic immune receptor repertoire, and residual bias was removed computationally. Libraries were sequenced on Illumina HiSeq using 60 bp reads that covered the CDR3 and were read from J toward V. As for the original processing: Raw reads were preprocessed for error removal, and CDR3 was defined according to IMGT conventions as running from the conserved cysteine to phenylalanine. Clonality was computed by normalizing Shannon entropy by log2 of the number of productive unique TCRs and subtracting the result from 1. Whether scalp clones were CD4 or CD8 was inferred by matching scalp TCRbeta sequences against CD4 and CD8 repertoires sorted from blood. TCRdb's version of the immuneACCESS table is confined to in-frame rearrangements and falls short of the full clone set. An unresolved V gene accounts for under half of the shortfall where checked; the remainder is of unknown origin. From that table come the V and J calls and clone size; the DNA was used to work out D and trimming. This sample includes over 100,000 clones, and none of them was observed just once. 15% to 20% of the sample lies in the top ten.

Sequenced input: lesional skin. The rearrangement joined TRBV13-3 to TRBJ1-2; TRBD1 fits 11 bases in the junction. This sequence was found in a C3H/HeJ mouse with alopecia areata. For this strain, the MHC haplotype is H2-k. The sequenced part of the CDR3 DNA is TGTGCCAGCAGTGATTGGGACAGGGGGGGCTCC. Translated, this gives CASSDWDRGGS. The complete CDR3 protein is CASSDWDRGGSDYTF.